The rows below give T cell receptor beta chains drawn from one sample of a study of blood T cell repertoires in COVID-19. Here immunoSEQ multiplex PCR was the method, and the copy in TCRdb shows in-frame clones only, minus some. The top ten hold roughly 25% of the sample, which has about 92,000 clones, about 70% seen once. Sequencing input: peripheral blood. All receptors derive from a woman aged 60-75 years in a cohort sampled during active or convalescent COVID-19. Both conserved end residues are part of each CDR3. The D gene is left open where the match is weak. The size entry is marked missing in some rows and otherwise reads once, few, many or a size class.

d_call clone_size j_call v_call cdr3_aa cdr3_nt
TRBD2 NA TRBJ2-3 TRBV3-1/TRBV3-2 CATGGSTDTQYF TGTGCCACGGGGGGTAGCACAGATACGCAGTATTTT
NA few TRBJ1-5 TRBV3-1/TRBV3-2 CASSQGPGTGDQPQHF TGTGCCAGCAGCCAAGGCCCGGGGACGGGGGATCAGCCCCAGCATTTT
TRBD1 NA TRBJ2-7 TRBV28 CASIRQGSSYEQYF TGTGCCAGCATCCGACAGGGGAGTTCCTACGAGCAGTACTTC
TRBD2 NA TRBJ2-1 TRBV28 CASSLSGASSYNEQFF TGTGCCAGCAGTTTAAGCGGGGCGAGCTCCTACAATGAGCAGTTCTTC
NA NA TRBJ1-3 TRBV30 CAWRLRGFAGNTIYF TGTGCCTGGAGACTCCGGGGGTTTGCCGGAAACACCATATATTTT
TRBD2 NA TRBJ2-3 TRBV5-1 CASSLVSGGSDTQYF TGCGCCAGCAGCTTGGTTAGCGGGGGGAGCGATACGCAGTATTTT
NA NA TRBJ1-2 TRBV7-9 CATKGGSGYGYTF TGTGCCACCAAGGGGGGGAGTGGCTATGGCTACACCTTC
TRBD2 once TRBJ2-2 TRBV19 CASSIDLPTSPNTGELFF TGTGCCAGTAGTATAGATCTCCCGACTAGCCCGAACACCGGGGAGCTGTTTTTT
NA NA TRBJ1-1 TRBV29-1 CSATPDTNTEAFF TGCAGCGCCACCCCGGACACGAACACTGAAGCTTTCTTT
TRBD1 few TRBJ2-2 TRBV19 CASSSTGTGSTGELFF TGTGCCAGTAGTAGCACCGGGACAGGGAGCACCGGGGAGCTGTTTTTT
TRBD2 NA TRBJ2-1 TRBV19 CASSGRTSGRNNEQFF TGTGCCAGTAGTGGCAGGACTAGCGGCAGAAACAATGAGCAGTTCTTC